This T cell receptor beta chain was obtained from a study of human T cells and chemical hapten exposure. Study summary: DPC at 0.01% went onto the upper back in patch tests, read at 6 days. Whole-study results and caveats: The number of TCRs above 1 in 1000 frequency did not change after DPC sensitization.

This clonotype was counted ten times or more. Its target is unknown. Attachment of unique molecular identifiers to individual cDNA molecules was performed in the library. Each CDR3 protein is one row after TCRdb ran MiXCR on the RACE reads. The sample yields fewer than 200,000 distinct CDR3 sequences, roughly 26% seen once. CDR3 size: 16 residues. The germline gives CDR1 DFQATT, CDR2 SNEGSKA (reference sequence). Trimming cost V 5 bases and J 0 bases, with 19 bases left between them. The sample's time point: patch test 3, about 24 weeks after DPC sensitization. Treatment meaning: therapeutic diphenylcyclopropenone sensitization with weekly scalp DPC.

This sample comprised whole blood, obtained in connection with sensitization to the hapten diphenylcyclopropenone (DPC). The rearrangement uses TRBV20-1 and TRBJ1-2; tentative D call: TRBD1 (6 bases). The source is a woman in her late teens or twenties with alopecia areata. Some clones in this sample may be carry-over from other donors' samples. The CDR3 sequence is CSAVEGGQRANYGYTF. CDR3 DNA: TGCAGTGCTGTAGAGGGGGGGCAGAGGGCTAACTATGGCTACACCTTC.